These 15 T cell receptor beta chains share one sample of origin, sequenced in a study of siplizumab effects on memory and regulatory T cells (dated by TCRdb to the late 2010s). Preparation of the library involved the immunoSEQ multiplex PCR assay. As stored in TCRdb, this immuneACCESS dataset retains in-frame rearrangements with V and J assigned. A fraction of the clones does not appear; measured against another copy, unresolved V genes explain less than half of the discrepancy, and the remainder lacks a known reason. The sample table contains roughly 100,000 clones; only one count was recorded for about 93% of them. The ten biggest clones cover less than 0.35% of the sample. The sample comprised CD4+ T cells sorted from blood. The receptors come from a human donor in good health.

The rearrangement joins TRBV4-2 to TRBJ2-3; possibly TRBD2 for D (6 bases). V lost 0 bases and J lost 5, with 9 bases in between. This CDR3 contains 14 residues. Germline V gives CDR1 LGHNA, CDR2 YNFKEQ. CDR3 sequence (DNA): TGTGCCAGCAGCCAAGAACTAGCAGGAGATACGCAGTATTTT. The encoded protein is CASSQELAGDTQYF.

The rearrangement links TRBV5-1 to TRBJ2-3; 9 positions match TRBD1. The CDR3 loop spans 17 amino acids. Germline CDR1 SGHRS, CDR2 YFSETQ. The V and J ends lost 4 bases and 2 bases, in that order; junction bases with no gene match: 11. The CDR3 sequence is CASSAADRGANTDTQYF. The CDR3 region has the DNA TGCGCCAGCAGCGCGGCGGACAGGGGAGCTAACACAGATACGCAGTATTTT. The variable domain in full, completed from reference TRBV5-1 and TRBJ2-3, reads KAGVTQTPRYLIKTRGQQVTLSCSPISGHRSVSWYQQTPGQGLQFLFEYFSETQRNKGNFPGRFSGRQFSNSRSEMNVSTLELGDSALYLCASSAADRGANTDTQYFGPGTRLTVL.

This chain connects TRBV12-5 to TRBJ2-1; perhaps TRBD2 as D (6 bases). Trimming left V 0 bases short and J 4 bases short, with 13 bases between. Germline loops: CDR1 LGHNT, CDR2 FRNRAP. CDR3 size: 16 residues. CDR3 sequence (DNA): TGTGCTAGTGGTTTGGTAATAGCGGTCTCATACAATGAGCAGTTCTTC. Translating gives CASGLVIAVSYNEQFF.

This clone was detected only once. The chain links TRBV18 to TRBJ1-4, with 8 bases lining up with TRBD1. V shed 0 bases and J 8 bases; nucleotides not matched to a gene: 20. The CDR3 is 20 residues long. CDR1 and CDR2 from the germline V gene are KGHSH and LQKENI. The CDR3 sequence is CASSPPPQDRDGSFNEKLFF. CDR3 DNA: TGTGCCAGCTCACCACCCCCACAGGACAGGGACGGAAGTTTCAACGAAAAACTGTTTTTT.

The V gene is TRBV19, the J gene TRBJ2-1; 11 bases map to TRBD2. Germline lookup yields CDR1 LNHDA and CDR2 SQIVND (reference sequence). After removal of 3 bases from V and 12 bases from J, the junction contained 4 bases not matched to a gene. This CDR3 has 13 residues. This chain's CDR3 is CASSMTSGNLQFF. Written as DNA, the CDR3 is TGTGCCAGTAGTATGACTAGCGGGAACCTGCAGTTCTTC.

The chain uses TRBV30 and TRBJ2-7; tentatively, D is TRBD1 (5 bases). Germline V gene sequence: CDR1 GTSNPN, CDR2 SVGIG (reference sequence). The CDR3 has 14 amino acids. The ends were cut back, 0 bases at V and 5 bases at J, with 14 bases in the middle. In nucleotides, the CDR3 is TGTGCCTGGAGTGTTTCAGGGCTCGGTCACGAGCAGTACTTC. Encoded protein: CAWSVSGLGHEQYF.

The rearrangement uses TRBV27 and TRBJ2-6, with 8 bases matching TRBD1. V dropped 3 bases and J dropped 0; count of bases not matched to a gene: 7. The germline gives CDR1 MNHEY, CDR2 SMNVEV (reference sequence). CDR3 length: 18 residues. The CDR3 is CASSLAQGGSSGANVLTF. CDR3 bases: TGTGCCAGCAGTTTGGCACAGGGGGGCAGCTCTGGGGCCAACGTCCTGACTTTC.

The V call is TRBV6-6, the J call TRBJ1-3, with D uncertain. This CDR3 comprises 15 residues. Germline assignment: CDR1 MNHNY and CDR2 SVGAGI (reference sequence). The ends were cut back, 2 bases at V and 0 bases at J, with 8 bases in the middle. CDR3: CASSYGGGSGNTIYF. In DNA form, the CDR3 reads TGTGCCAGCAGTTACGGTGGCGGCTCTGGAAACACCATATATTTT.

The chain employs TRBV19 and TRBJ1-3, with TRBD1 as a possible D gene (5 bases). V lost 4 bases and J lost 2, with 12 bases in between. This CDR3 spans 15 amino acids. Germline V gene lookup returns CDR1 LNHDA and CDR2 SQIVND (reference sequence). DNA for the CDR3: TGTGCCAGTAGTAGAGCCTCAGGGACTGGAAACACCATATATTTT. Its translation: CASSRASGTGNTIYF.

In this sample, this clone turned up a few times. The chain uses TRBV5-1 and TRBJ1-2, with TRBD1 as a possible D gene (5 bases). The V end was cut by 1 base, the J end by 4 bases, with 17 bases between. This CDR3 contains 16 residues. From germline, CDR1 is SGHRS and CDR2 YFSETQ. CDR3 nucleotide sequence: TGCGCCAGCAGCTTGACAAGGCAGGGCCTCCCCTATGGCTACACCTTC. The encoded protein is CASSLTRQGLPYGYTF.

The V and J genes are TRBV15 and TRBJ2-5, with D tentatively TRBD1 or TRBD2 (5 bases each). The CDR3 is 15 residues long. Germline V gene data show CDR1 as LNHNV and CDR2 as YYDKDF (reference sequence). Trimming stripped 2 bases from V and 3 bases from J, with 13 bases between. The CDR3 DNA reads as TGTGCCACCAGCAGAATGGGGGTAGAAGAAGAGACCCAGTACTTC. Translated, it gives CATSRMGVEEETQYF.

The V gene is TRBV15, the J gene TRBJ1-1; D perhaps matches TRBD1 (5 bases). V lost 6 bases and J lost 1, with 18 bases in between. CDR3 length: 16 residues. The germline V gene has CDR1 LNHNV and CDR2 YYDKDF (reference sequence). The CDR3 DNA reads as TGTGCCACCAGGGCGGGGTTAGGGGTATCGAACACTGAAGCTTTCTTT. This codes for CATRAGLGVSNTEAFF.

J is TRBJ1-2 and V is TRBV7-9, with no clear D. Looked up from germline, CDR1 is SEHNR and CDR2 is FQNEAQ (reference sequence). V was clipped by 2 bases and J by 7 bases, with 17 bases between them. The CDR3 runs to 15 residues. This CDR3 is CASSLFAESASGYTF. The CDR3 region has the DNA TGTGCCAGCAGCTTATTTGCAGAGTCGGCTAGTGGCTACACCTTC.

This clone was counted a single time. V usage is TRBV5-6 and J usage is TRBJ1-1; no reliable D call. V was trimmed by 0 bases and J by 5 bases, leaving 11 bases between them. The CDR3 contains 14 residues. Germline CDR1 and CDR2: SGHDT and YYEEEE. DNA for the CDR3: TGTGCCAGCAGCTTGGTGGGCGCGTGGACTGAAGCTTTCTTT. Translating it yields CASSLVGAWTEAFF.

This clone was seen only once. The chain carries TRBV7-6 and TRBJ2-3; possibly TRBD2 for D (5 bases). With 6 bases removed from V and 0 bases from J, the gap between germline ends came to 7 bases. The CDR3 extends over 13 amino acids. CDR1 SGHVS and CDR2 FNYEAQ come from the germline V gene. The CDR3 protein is CASREASTDTQYF. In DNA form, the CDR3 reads TGTGCCAGCAGGGAGGCTAGCACAGATACGCAGTATTTT.